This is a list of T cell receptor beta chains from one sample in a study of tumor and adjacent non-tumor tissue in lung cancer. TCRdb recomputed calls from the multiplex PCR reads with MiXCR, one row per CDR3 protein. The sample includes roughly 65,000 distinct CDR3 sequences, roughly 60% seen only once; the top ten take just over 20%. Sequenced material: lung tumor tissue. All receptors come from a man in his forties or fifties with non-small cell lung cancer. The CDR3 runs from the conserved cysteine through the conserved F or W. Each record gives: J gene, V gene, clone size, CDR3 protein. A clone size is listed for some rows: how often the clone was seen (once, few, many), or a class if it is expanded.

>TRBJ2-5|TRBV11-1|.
CASSTHTGGRETQYF
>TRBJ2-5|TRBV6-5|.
CPSSSTGEATQYF
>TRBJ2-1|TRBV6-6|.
CASSRTSWSTSYNEQFF
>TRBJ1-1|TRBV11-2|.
CASGLLQGTNTEAFF
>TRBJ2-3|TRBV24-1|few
CATSDRQQAYTDTQYF
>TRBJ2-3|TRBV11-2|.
CTSSPSVRSTDTQYF
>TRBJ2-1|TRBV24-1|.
CGTSDLLGLAGANEQFF
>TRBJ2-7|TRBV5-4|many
CASSSTGGVYEQYF
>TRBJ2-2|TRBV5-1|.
CASSLELGPYTGELFF
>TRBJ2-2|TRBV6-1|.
CARSEVNTGELFF
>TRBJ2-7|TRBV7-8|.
CASSASVRGYYEQYF
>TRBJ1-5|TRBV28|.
CANSRVGQGSQPQHF